These 14 T cell receptor beta chains came from one sample sequenced in a study of blood T cell repertoires in COVID-19 (TCRdb year 2020). The protocol used for the library was the immunoSEQ multiplex PCR assay. What TCRdb holds here is the immuneACCESS table cut down to in-frame rearrangements. Part of the clones is not present; checked against another copy, under half of the missing clones reflect an unresolved V gene, and the others are unexplained. The sample table shows about 230,000 clones, and about 83% are seen once. The ten largest clones add up to roughly 1.3% of the sample. The material sequenced was peripheral blood. The source of these receptors is a woman younger than 45 with COVID-19, enrolled during active disease.

This clone was detected ten times or more. The sample contains more than one DNA sequence encoding this CDR3. The chain uses TRBV3-1 (or the pseudogene TRBV3-2) and TRBJ2-7, with 7 nucleotides matching TRBD1. The CDR3 runs 14 residues. Germline-derived CDR1 and CDR2 are LGHDT and YNNKEL (reference sequence). Trimming took 4 bases from V and 0 from J; bases not matched to a gene: 3. Here the CDR3 DNA reads TGTGCCAGCAGCCCCCGACAGGGCTCCTACGAGCAGTACTTC. Protein sequence: CASSPRQGSYEQYF.

The chain has TRBV4-1 and TRBJ2-7, with 9 bases that match TRBD2. CDR3 length: 14 amino acids. The trim removed 1 base at V and 6 bases at J, leaving 4 bases unmatched. From germline, CDR1 is MGHRA and CDR2 YSYEKL. The CDR3 nucleotides read TGCGCCAGCAGCCAAGGCGGGAGGGCCCCCGAGCAGTACTTC. This gives the protein CASSQGGRAPEQYF.

V gene TRBV2 combines with J gene TRBJ2-2; 7 bases align to TRBD1. The V gene's germline CDR1 is SNHLY and CDR2 FYNNEI. This CDR3 has 14 residues. V shed 6 bases, J shed 6 bases, and the junction held 7 bases outside the gene matches. CDR3 nucleotides: TGTGCCAGCAGCCTGACAGGGCCTCCCGGGGAGCTGTTTTTT. This sequence encodes CASSLTGPPGELFF.

The rearrangement uses TRBV6-6 and TRBJ2-7; 10 bases are shared with TRBD1. In germline, CDR1 is MNHNY, CDR2 SVGAGI (reference sequence). The CDR3 covers 15 residues. The J segment lost 6 bases and the V segment lost 6 bases, leaving 11 bases of the junction unmatched. DNA of the CDR3: TGTGCCAGCAGCCCTAGACAGGGGGCCGTCGTCGAGCAGTACTTC. As protein: CASSPRQGAVVEQYF.

V usage is TRBV24-1 and J usage is TRBJ2-1; perhaps TRBD1 as D (5 bases). From germline, CDR1 is KGHDR and CDR2 SFDVKD. V lost 5 bases, J lost 1 base, and 8 bases lay in between. The CDR3 has 14 residues. For the CDR3, the DNA is TGTGCCACCAGTGGGTCAGGGTCCTACAATGAGCAGTTCTTC. Translating it yields CATSGSGSYNEQFF.

The rearrangement uses TRBV12-3 or TRBV12-4 and TRBJ2-5; TRBD1 agrees at 9 bases. The trim removed 6 bases at V and 2 bases at J, leaving 1 base unmatched. The CDR3 loop spans 13 amino acids. The CDR3 region is CASRGTGQETQYF. The CDR3 DNA follows: TGTGCCAGCAGGGGGACAGGGCAAGAGACCCAGTACTTC.

The CDR3 region has the DNA TGTGCCAGCACTACGCCCCTCTGGGGAGGCAACTATGGCTACACCTTC. Translation: CASTTPLWGGNYGYTF. This chain joins TRBV11-2 and TRBJ1-2; D is unresolved. V lost 7 bases and J lost 2, with 20 bases in between. Germline assignment: CDR1 SGHAT and CDR2 FQNNGV. The CDR3 runs to 16 residues.

This chain uses TRBV5-1 with TRBJ1-4; TRBD1 matches at 9 bases. The CDR3 has 16 residues. With 4 bases clipped from V and 6 bases from J, the junction kept 10 bases outside the gene matches. CDR1 SGHRS and CDR2 YFSETQ come from the germline V gene. The CDR3 sequence: CASSKDRGNGYEKLFF. Here the CDR3 DNA reads TGCGCCAGCAGCAAGGACAGGGGAAACGGTTATGAAAAACTGTTTTTT.

The gene calls are TRBV7-2 and TRBJ2-6; a possible D gene is TRBD1 (6 bases). CDR1 is SGHTA, CDR2 FQGNSA, per germline. The germline V and J ends were trimmed by 5 bases and 0 bases, with 11 bases remaining between them. The CDR3 spans 16 residues. The CDR3 DNA reads TGTGCCAGCAGCCTTAACAGGGCCTCTGGGGCCAACGTCCTGACTTTC. The encoded protein is CASSLNRASGANVLTF.

The chain links TRBV7-2 to TRBJ2-7; 8 nucleotides agree with TRBD1. V dropped 5 bases and J dropped 6; count of bases not matched to a gene: 6. Germline-derived CDR1 and CDR2 are SGHTA and FQGNSA. The CDR3 is made up of 13 amino acids. CDR3 protein: CASSVQGEGEQYF. In DNA, the CDR3 is TGTGCCAGCAGCGTACAGGGGGAAGGCGAGCAGTACTTC.

The rearrangement uses TRBV9 and TRBJ2-3, with D hard to call. The V and J ends lost 1 base and 0 bases respectively, with 12 bases between them. Germline V gene data show CDR1 as SGDLS and CDR2 as YYNGEE. The CDR3 runs 16 residues. CDR3 in DNA: TGTGCCAGCAGCGTAACGAGCTTAGCTAGCACAGATACGCAGTATTTT. This translates into CASSVTSLASTDTQYF.

The rearrangement uses TRBV27 and TRBJ2-3; the match to TRBD2 covers 13 bases. Germline V gives CDR1 MNHEY, CDR2 SMNVEV (reference sequence). J lost 0 bases, V lost 4 bases, and 7 bases had no gene match. CDR3 length equals 18 residues. The CDR3 here is CASSSGTSGKKSTDTQYF. As DNA, the CDR3 is TGTGCCAGCAGTTCCGGGACTAGCGGGAAAAAGAGCACAGATACGCAGTATTTT.

This clone was detected a few times. The same CDR3 is also encoded by other DNA sequences in this sample. This chain uses TRBV7-9 with TRBJ2-5, with 12 nucleotides matching TRBD2. Trimming cost V 4 bases and J 4 bases; bases outside gene matches: 1. The CDR3 runs to 14 residues. The germline CDR1 and CDR2 sequences are SEHNR and FQNEAQ (reference sequence). CDR3 DNA sequence: TGTGCCAGCAGCTCGGGACTAGCGGGAGAGACCCAGTACTTC. Translation gives CASSSGLAGETQYF.

The gene calls are TRBV7-9 and TRBJ2-7; 9 bases match TRBD1. Per germline, CDR1 SEHNR and CDR2 FQNEAQ (reference sequence). The CDR3 is made up of 13 amino acids. V was clipped by 6 bases and J by 2 bases; unmatched bases: 2. The CDR3 protein is CASRGTGPYEQYF. The CDR3 DNA reads TGTGCCAGCAGGGGGACAGGGCCCTACGAGCAGTACTTC.